The 5 T cell receptor beta chains presented below share a single source sample, sequenced in a study of regulatory T cells in long-lasting Graves disease. Sample time point: newly diagnosed GD, antithyroid drugs for less than 3 months. RNA from PBMCs was the source of the TCR library. Construction of the TCR beta libraries employed iRepertoire HTBI primers in conjunction with Arm-PCR of CDR3 regions. A single record per CDR3 protein comes from TCRdb applying MiXCR to the multiplex PCR reads. This repertoire shows hundreds of thousands of distinct CDR3 sequences, approximately 15% found once; its top ten account for about 8.3%. The data also belong to a second study, concerning T cells in Graves' hyperthyroidism and ophthalmopathy.

The input for sequencing was peripheral blood mononuclear cells (PBMCs), taken at new diagnosis, from a patient treated with antithyroid drugs. These receptors all come from a woman between 40 and 50 years old with Graves disease.

This clonotype came up many times. The genes are TRBV6-1 and TRBJ2-1; a weak D match, TRBD2 (6 bases). The V end was cut by 5 bases, the J end by 6 bases, with 20 bases between. The CDR3 spans 16 residues. CDR1 MNHNS and CDR2 SASEGT come from the germline V gene. In DNA form, the CDR3 reads TGTGCCAGCAGTATCACGGCGGGGAGTGGGGCCAATGAGCAGTTCTTC. Translating gives CASSITAGSGANEQFF.

This clonotype was counted only a few times. The rearrangement joins TRBV13 to TRBJ2-1; TRBD2 matches 12 bases. Trimming cost V 3 bases and J 8 bases; bases outside gene matches: 5. Per germline, CDR1 PRHDT and CDR2 FYEKMQ (reference sequence). The CDR3 loop spans 15 amino acids. The CDR3 nucleotides read TGTGCCAGCAGCTTTAGGACTAGCGGGAAGGATGAGCAGTTCTTC. It is translated as CASSFRTSGKDEQFF.

This clonotype was observed at least ten times. The gene calls are TRBV6-1 and TRBJ2-4; a possible D gene is TRBD2 (6 bases). In germline, CDR1 is MNHNS, CDR2 SASEGT. V was clipped by 0 bases and J by 4 bases, with 16 bases between them. This CDR3 has 17 amino acids. The CDR3 region has the DNA TGTGCCAGCAGTGAAGCCGGGGGTTGGGGGATGAAAAACATTCAGTACTTC. This translates into CASSEAGGWGMKNIQYF.

The V call is TRBV12-3 or TRBV12-4, the J call TRBJ2-5; 11 nucleotides align to TRBD1. J lost 0 bases, V lost 3 bases, and 6 bases had no gene match. The CDR3 has 17 amino acids. As DNA, the CDR3 is TGTGCCAGCAGTTTCATCCGGGACAGGGGGTACCAAGAGACCCAGTACTTC. Protein sequence: CASSFIRDRGYQETQYF.

The CDR3 region has the DNA TGTGCCAGCAGCCCGAGAACCGGGACTAGCAGATCGGGCACCTACAATGAGCAGTTCTTC. Residues: CASSPRTGTSRSGTYNEQFF. The chain carries TRBV7-9 and TRBJ2-1; 9 bases match TRBD2. From germline, CDR1 is SEHNR and CDR2 FQNEAQ (reference sequence). The CDR3 spans 20 residues. V was clipped by 5 bases and J by 2 bases; unmatched bases: 19.